These 18 T cell receptor beta chains were all obtained from the same sample, sequenced in a study of response to subunit inactivated influenza vaccine. TCRdb recomputed calls from the RT-PCR reads with MiXCR, one row per CDR3 protein. The table records 610,000 or so distinct CDR3 sequences, 14% of them present only once. The sample was PBMCs from blood, taken 12 days after vaccination. The receptors shown here come from a man in his fifties or sixties who received an inactivated influenza vaccine.

This clonotype was counted a few times. The rearrangement links TRBV7-9 to TRBJ2-3, with TRBD1 matching over 7 bases. The CDR3 totals 15 residues. Per germline, CDR1 SEHNR and CDR2 FQNEAQ (reference sequence). The trim removed 5 bases at V and 4 bases at J, leaving 9 bases unmatched. CDR3 bases: TGTGCCAGCAGCCGACCCGGGACAGAGGCAGATACGCAGTATTTT. Protein sequence: CASSRPGTEADTQYF.

This clonotype was recorded many times. The V call is TRBV20-1, the J call TRBJ2-1; D is ambiguous. V dropped 2 bases and J dropped 7 bases, with 9 bases sitting between them. From germline, CDR1 is DFQATT and CDR2 SNEGSKA (reference sequence). CDR3 length equals 12 residues. For the CDR3, the DNA is TGCAGTGCTAGATCGCGGTCGAATGAGCAGTTCTTC. Protein product: CSARSRSNEQFF.

In its sample, this clonotype was seen a few times. This sequence joins TRBV5-1 and TRBJ2-3; 7 positions match TRBD2. CDR1 is SGHRS and CDR2 is YFSETQ in the germline V gene. Germline trimming cut 5 bases from V and 2 bases from J; bases unmatched to any gene: 11. The CDR3 runs to 16 residues. CDR3: CASRGGVNRDTDTQYF. Here the CDR3 DNA reads TGCGCCAGCAGGGGAGGGGTTAATCGTGACACAGATACGCAGTATTTT.

The DNA of the CDR3 is TGCGCCAGCAGCTTGGCCCCCGTGGGGAGCATCCAAGAGACCCAGTACTTC. It yields the protein CASSLAPVGSIQETQYF. The chain uses TRBV5-1 and TRBJ2-5; a weak D match, TRBD2 (5 bases). Germline V CDR1 and CDR2: SGHRS, YFSETQ. CDR3 length equals 17 residues. The germline V and J ends were trimmed by 0 bases and 1 base, with 16 bases remaining between them.

This chain links TRBV20-1 with TRBJ2-1; 11 bases match TRBD2. V lost 3 bases to trimming and J lost 6 bases; unmatched junction nucleotides: 10. Per germline, CDR1 DFQATT and CDR2 SNEGSKA (reference sequence). The CDR3 spans 16 residues. CDR3: CSASFVLAGGFNEQFF. The CDR3 DNA reads TGCAGTGCTAGTTTCGTTCTAGCGGGAGGTTTCAATGAGCAGTTCTTC.

This clonotype was observed a few times. CDR3 sequence (DNA): TGTGCCAGCAGGTTGGGAGGCACCATATATTTT. Protein sequence: CASRLGGTIYF. V is TRBV12-3 or TRBV12-4 and J is TRBJ1-3; D gene unclear. CDR3 length equals 11 residues. V lost 6 bases and J 9 bases, leaving 9 bases between the germline ends.

This clonotype has just a few counts. This chain uses TRBV20-1 with TRBJ1-5; the match to TRBD1 covers 7 bases. The V gene end was trimmed by 0 bases and the J gene end by 5 bases; junction bases not matched to a gene: 7. CDR1 and CDR2 from the germline V gene are DFQATT and SNEGSKA (reference sequence). The CDR3 is 15 residues long. CDR3 DNA: TGCAGTGCTAGAGATGTAAAGACAGGGTATCAGCCCCAGCATTTT. Amino acids: CSARDVKTGYQPQHF.

This chain connects TRBV6-1 to TRBJ2-5; weak D call: TRBD1 (6 bases). Trimming cost V 2 bases and J 5 bases, with 9 bases left between them. The CDR3 totals 13 residues. Germline V lookup: CDR1 MNHNS, CDR2 SASEGT. This CDR3 reads CASSEYGGETQYF. CDR3 nucleotide sequence: TGTGCCAGCAGTGAATATGGGGGCGAGACCCAGTACTTC.

This clonotype was seen repeatedly, ten times or more. This chain uses TRBV4-1 with TRBJ2-7, with 12 bases that match TRBD1. The CDR3 runs to 16 residues. Germline V gene lookup returns CDR1 MGHRA and CDR2 YSYEKL. V lost 1 base and J lost 6; bases outside the gene matches: 7. The CDR3 DNA reads as TGCGCCAGCAGCCAAGCGGCGGGACAGGGGGCGTTCGAGCAGTACTTC. Translated: CASSQAAGQGAFEQYF.

This clonotype was detected many times. This chain uses TRBV5-1 with TRBJ2-7; D is possibly TRBD1 (5 bases). CDR3 length: 14 amino acids. V shed 0 bases and J shed 2 bases, with 9 bases lying between them. Germline assignment: CDR1 SGHRS and CDR2 YFSETQ. The CDR3 region has the DNA TGCGCCAGCAGCTTGGTTCAGGGAACCTACGAGCAGTACTTC. Encoded protein: CASSLVQGTYEQYF.

This clonotype has only a few counts. The chain joins TRBV7-9 to TRBJ1-1; tentative D call: TRBD1 (5 bases). Germline V CDR1 and CDR2: SEHNR, FQNEAQ (reference sequence). The CDR3 is 16 amino acids. The V end lost 5 bases, the J end lost 4 bases, and 20 bases lay between the germline ends. CDR3 amino acids: CASSDPFGGKGTEAFF. The CDR3 DNA reads TGTGCCAGCAGCGATCCCTTCGGGGGTAAAGGCACTGAAGCTTTCTTT.

This clonotype was found a few times. J is TRBJ2-5 and V is TRBV29-1; possible D gene TRBD2, 6 bases. The CDR3 sequence is 12 residues long. V was pared by 5 bases and J by 5 bases, with 12 bases between. CDR1 and CDR2 (germline): SQVTM, ANQGSEA. The CDR3 coding sequence is TGCAGCGTTAGGAGGGGAAGCGAGACCCAGTACTTC. This sequence encodes CSVRRGSETQYF.

This chain joins TRBV4-1 and TRBJ2-2; the D gene is possibly TRBD2 (5 bases). Germline V gene lookup returns CDR1 MGHRA and CDR2 YSYEKL. Trimming cost V 4 bases and J 5 bases, with 29 bases left between them. The CDR3 consists of 20 residues. Here the CDR3 DNA reads TGCGCCAGCAGCCCCCGTTCCTCTCCAGCGTCGGGGAAGGAAACCGGGGAGCTGTTTTTT. Encoded protein: CASSPRSSPASGKETGELFF.

The chain is built from TRBV7-6 and TRBJ2-3, with 8 bases identical to TRBD1. V dropped 0 bases and J dropped 4; count of bases not matched to a gene: 9. The germline V gene has CDR1 SGHVS and CDR2 FNYEAQ. The length of the CDR3 is 17 residues. The DNA of the CDR3 is TGTGCCAGCAGCTTAGCCCCCCCAGGGGGCGGCTCAGATACGCAGTATTTT. Residues: CASSLAPPGGGSDTQYF.

This clonotype was detected ten times or more. The chain recombines TRBV28 with TRBJ2-7; D not certain. The CDR3 covers 15 residues. The V and J ends lost 2 bases and 0 bases respectively, with 11 bases between them. The germline gives CDR1 MDHEN, CDR2 SYDVKM. CDR3 amino acids: CASSLRPGSSYEQYF. The CDR3 coding sequence is TGTGCCAGCAGTTTACGGCCCGGCAGCTCCTACGAGCAGTACTTC. Looking up the rest from reference TRBV28 and TRBJ2-7 gives the full variable domain: DVKVTQSSRYLVKRTGEKVFLECVQDMDHENMFWYRQDPGLGLRLIYFSYDVKMKEKGDIPEGYSVSREKKERFSLILESASTNQTSMYLCASSLRPGSSYEQYFGPGTRLTVT.

This clonotype has just a few counts. The rearrangement links TRBV2 to TRBJ2-1; no reliable D call. V was cut by 5 bases and J by 10 bases, with 12 bases left in between. This CDR3 region has 12 residues. Germline assignment: CDR1 SNHLY and CDR2 FYNNEI. Written as DNA, the CDR3 is TGTGCCAGCAGTCTCAAGCCCGAGGAGCAGTTCTTC. Residues: CASSLKPEEQFF.

This clonotype came up a few times. The chain couples TRBV10-3 to TRBJ2-1; D is ambiguous. The CDR3 consists of 13 residues. V gave up 2 bases and J gave up 5 bases, with 7 bases separating them. Germline CDR1 ENHRY, CDR2 SYGVKD. CDR3 in amino acids: CAISELRDNEQFF. The CDR3 DNA is TGTGCCATCAGTGAGCTACGCGACAATGAGCAGTTCTTC.

The chain combines TRBV2 with TRBJ2-3, with D possibly being TRBD2 (5 bases). Per germline, CDR1 SNHLY and CDR2 FYNNEI. The CDR3 contains 15 residues. V gave up 6 bases and J gave up 3 bases, with 16 bases separating them. CDR3 DNA: TGTGCCAGCAGCTGGATCTTAGGAGGAACAGATACGCAGTATTTT. It codes for CASSWILGGTDTQYF.